These 16 T cell receptor beta chains came from one sample sequenced in a study of CD8+CD57+ T cells in acquired aplastic anemia (dated by TCRdb to the late 2010s). Reads for this sample came from an Illumina HiSeq 2000. TCR beta VDJ combination and CDR3 sequence profiling used genomic DNA as the template. The public reads were quality trimmed at Q25 with fastp and then assembled into clones with MiXCR by TCRdb, keeping productive beta chains. Rows with one shared CDR3 protein collapse into an entry with the most common genes and DNA. This sample has 200,000 to 250,000 distinct CDR3 sequences in its table, and 34% of those were observed once. The leading ten clones occupy roughly 1.1% of the sample. The sequenced material came from sorted CD4+, CD8+, or CD8+CD57+ T cells (not recorded which) from PBMCs. The source is a human donor in good health, serving as a control.

This clonotype was detected ten times or more. The chain links TRBV5-1 to TRBJ2-7; possible D gene TRBD1, 7 bases. CDR3 size: 15 residues. Trimming cost V 1 base and J 7 bases, with 18 bases left between them. Germline assignment: CDR1 SGHRS and CDR2 YFSETQ. The CDR3 bases are TGCGCCAGCAGCTTGAGCTCAGGGGGGCCGGGGGAGCAGTACTTC. Translated, it gives CASSLSSGGPGEQYF. The full variable domain, rest sourced from reference TRBV5-1 and TRBJ2-7, is KAGVTQTPRYLIKTRGQQVTLSCSPISGHRSVSWYQQTPGQGLQFLFEYFSETQRNKGNFPGRFSGRQFSNSRSEMNVSTLELGDSALYLCASSLSSGGPGEQYFGPGTRLTVT.

This clonotype has at least ten counts. This chain joins TRBV12-3 or TRBV12-4 and TRBJ1-2; D gene ambiguous. The CDR3 loop spans 12 amino acids. Trimming shortened V by 6 bases and J by 2 bases, and 7 bases separated the two germline ends. The CDR3 sequence: CASSGLNYGYTF. CDR3 DNA sequence: TGTGCCAGCAGCGGACTGAACTATGGCTACACCTTC.

This clonotype was recorded many times. The chain recombines TRBV20-1 with TRBJ2-3; D might be TRBD1 or TRBD2, each matching 5 bases. Germline CDR1 DFQATT, CDR2 SNEGSKA (reference sequence). The germline V and J ends were trimmed by 3 bases and 6 bases, with 16 bases remaining between them. The CDR3 loop spans 14 amino acids. The CDR3 nucleotides read TGCAGTGCTAGTCTGGGGGTGAGGAGTGATACGCAGTATTTT. This translates into CSASLGVRSDTQYF.

As concerns this clonotype: Germline is not matched at one junction end, which may reflect a read error. The chain has TRBV10-3 and TRBJ2-2, with unresolved D. CDR1 is ENHRY and CDR2 is SYGVKD in the germline V gene. The CDR3 totals 10 residues. The CDR3, as DNA: TGTGCCAGCAGTGACGGGGAGCTGTTTTTT. Its translation: CASSDGELFF.

The V call is TRBV12-3 or TRBV12-4, the J call TRBJ2-1; TRBD2 aligns across 8 bases. The V segment lost 3 bases and the J segment 4 bases; nucleotides outside the gene matches: 5. The CDR3 loop spans 15 amino acids. The CDR3 protein is CASSFSGVLYNEQFF. The CDR3 region has the DNA TGTGCCAGCAGTTTTAGCGGGGTCCTATACAATGAGCAGTTCTTC.

The chain is built from TRBV6-1 and TRBJ1-6, with D possibly TRBD1 on 5 matching bases. V was trimmed by 2 bases and J by 8 bases, leaving 16 bases between them. The germline CDR1 and CDR2 sequences are MNHNS and SASEGT. CDR3 length: 16 amino acids. CDR3 in amino acids: CASSEFPGTSYSPLHF. CDR3 DNA: TGTGCCAGCAGTGAATTTCCAGGGACGTCTTATTCACCCCTCCACTTT.

For this clonotype: A much larger clonotype is one base distant, so this may be a read error. This rearrangement joins TRBV5-4 to TRBJ1-2; D gene unclear. V dropped 4 bases and J dropped 4 bases, with 14 bases sitting between them. The CDR3 extends over 14 amino acids. Germline V CDR1 and CDR2: SGHNT, YYREEE (reference sequence). The CDR3: CASSPDSKCYGYTF. CDR3 in DNA: TGTGCCAGCAGCCCGGATTCGAAGTGCTATGGCTACACCTTC.

On this clonotype itself: One base away lies a much larger clone, so this may be a sequencing read error. Because the CDR3 is missing its conserved closing phenylalanine or tryptophan, this is likely a read error. This chain connects TRBV14 to TRBJ2-5, with unresolved D. Trimming stripped 3 bases from V and 5 bases from J, with 7 bases between. The CDR3 sequence is 12 residues long. The germline V gene has CDR1 SGHDN and CDR2 FVKESK. CDR3: CASSQGWETQYL. CDR3 bases: TGTGCCAGCAGCCAGGGTTGGGAGACCCAGTACCTC.

Only a few counts were recorded for this clonotype. The chain couples TRBV5-4 to TRBJ1-3; TRBD1 agrees at 8 bases. This CDR3 is built from 15 residues. With 5 bases clipped from V and 2 bases from J, the junction kept 6 bases outside the gene matches. From germline, CDR1 is SGHNT and CDR2 YYREEE (reference sequence). DNA of the CDR3: TGTGCCAGCAGTTGGGCAGGGGGCACTGGAAACACCATATATTTT. The encoded protein is CASSWAGGTGNTIYF.

The chain links TRBV19 to TRBJ2-3; tentatively, D is TRBD2 (6 bases). Germline V gene data show CDR1 as LNHDA and CDR2 as SQIVND (reference sequence). CDR3 length: 17 amino acids. Trimming took 6 bases from V and 4 from J, leaving 23 bases between them. The CDR3 bases are TGTGCCAGTAGAAGCACCCCCGGGACTCGGGCTTCAGATACGCAGTATTTT. Protein: CASRSTPGTRASDTQYF.

The chain recombines TRBV6-1 with TRBJ1-1, with TRBD1 matching 8 bases. CDR3 length: 11 residues. Per germline, CDR1 MNHNS and CDR2 SASEGT. The J segment lost 11 bases and the V segment lost 6 bases, leaving 5 bases of the junction unmatched. The CDR3 reads CASRETGVAFF. The CDR3 DNA follows: TGTGCCAGCAGGGAGACAGGGGTTGCTTTCTTT.

V usage is TRBV2 and J usage is TRBJ2-7; 7 nucleotides agree with TRBD1. The trim removed 1 base at V and 12 bases at J, leaving 15 bases unmatched. The CDR3 totals 15 residues. CDR1 SNHLY and CDR2 FYNNEI come from the germline V gene. DNA of the CDR3: TGTGCCAGCAGTGAAGTTTGGGAACGCCCAGGGGGTGCGTACTTC. Translating gives CASSEVWERPGGAYF.

This clonotype has ten or more counts. This rearrangement joins TRBV11-2 to TRBJ2-7, with TRBD2 matching over 11 bases. There are 16 residues in the CDR3. J gave up 3 bases and V 3 bases, and 7 bases lay outside the gene matches. CDR1 is SGHAT and CDR2 is FQNNGV in the germline V gene. The CDR3, as DNA: TGTGCCAGCAGCTTCACCGGGACTAGCGGAAACTACGAGCAGTACTTC. Encoded protein: CASSFTGTSGNYEQYF.

The V and J genes are TRBV10-3 and TRBJ2-2; 7 nucleotides agree with TRBD2. The CDR3 is 14 amino acids. CDR1 and CDR2 from the germline V gene are ENHRY and SYGVKD. V gave up 6 bases and J gave up 8 bases; unmatched junction bases: 9. The CDR3 protein is CAIREAGLGGELFF. CDR3 nucleotide sequence: TGTGCCATCAGGGAAGCTGGACTAGGAGGGGAGCTGTTTTTT.

The genes are TRBV20-1 and TRBJ2-6, with 8 nucleotides matching TRBD2. V shed 7 bases and J 14 bases; nucleotides not matched to a gene: 4. Germline CDR1 DFQATT, CDR2 SNEGSKA (reference sequence). This CDR3 is built from 10 residues. Here the CDR3 DNA reads TGCAGTGTTAGCGGGGAATTCCTGACTTTC. This encodes CSVSGEFLTF.

Many counts were recorded for this clonotype. The V call is TRBV7-9, the J call TRBJ2-3; no firm D call. CDR1 and CDR2 (germline): SEHNR, FQNEAQ (reference sequence). The CDR3 extends over 14 amino acids. The germline V and J ends were trimmed by 3 bases and 6 bases, with 13 bases remaining between them. CDR3 region: CASSFDGSPDTQYF. CDR3 sequence (DNA): TGTGCCAGCAGCTTCGACGGGTCCCCCGATACGCAGTATTTT.